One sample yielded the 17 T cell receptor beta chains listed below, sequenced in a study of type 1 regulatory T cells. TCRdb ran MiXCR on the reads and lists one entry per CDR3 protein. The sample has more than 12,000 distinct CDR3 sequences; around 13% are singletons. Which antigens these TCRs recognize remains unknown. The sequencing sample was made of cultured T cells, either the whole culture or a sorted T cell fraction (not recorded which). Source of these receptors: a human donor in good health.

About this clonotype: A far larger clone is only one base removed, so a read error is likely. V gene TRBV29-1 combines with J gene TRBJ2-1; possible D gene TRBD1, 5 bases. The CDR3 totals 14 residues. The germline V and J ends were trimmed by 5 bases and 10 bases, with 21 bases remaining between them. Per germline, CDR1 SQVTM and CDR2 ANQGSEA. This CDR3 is CSVRLQGSLYEQFF. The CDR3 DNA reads TGCAGCGTTCGGCTGCAGGGTAGTCTTTACGAGCAGTTCTTC.

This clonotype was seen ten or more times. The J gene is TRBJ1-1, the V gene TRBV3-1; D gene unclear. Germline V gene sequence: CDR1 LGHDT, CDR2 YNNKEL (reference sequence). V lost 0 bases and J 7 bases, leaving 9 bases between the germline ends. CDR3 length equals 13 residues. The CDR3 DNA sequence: TGTGCCAGCAGCCAAGATCGTGGGAGTGAAGCTTTCTTT. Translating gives CASSQDRGSEAFF.

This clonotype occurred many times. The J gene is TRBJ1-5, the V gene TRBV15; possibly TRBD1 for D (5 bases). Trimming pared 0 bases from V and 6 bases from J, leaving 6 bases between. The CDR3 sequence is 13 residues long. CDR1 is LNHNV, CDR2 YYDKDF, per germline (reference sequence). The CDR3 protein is CATSRDQGQPQHF. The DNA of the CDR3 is TGTGCCACCAGCAGAGATCAGGGTCAGCCCCAGCATTTT.

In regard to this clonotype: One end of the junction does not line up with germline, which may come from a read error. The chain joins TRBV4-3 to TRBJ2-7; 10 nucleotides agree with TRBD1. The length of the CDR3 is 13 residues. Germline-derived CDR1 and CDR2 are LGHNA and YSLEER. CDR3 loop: CASSRQGASEKYF. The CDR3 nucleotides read TGCGCCAGCAGCCGACAGGGGGCTAGCGAGAAGTACTTC.

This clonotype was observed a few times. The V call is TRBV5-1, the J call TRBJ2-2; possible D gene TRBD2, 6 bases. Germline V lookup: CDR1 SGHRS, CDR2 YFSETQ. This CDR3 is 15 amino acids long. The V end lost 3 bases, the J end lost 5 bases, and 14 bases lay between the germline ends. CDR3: CASSWRAVLTGELFF. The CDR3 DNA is TGCGCCAGCAGCTGGAGGGCGGTCTTAACCGGGGAGCTGTTTTTT.

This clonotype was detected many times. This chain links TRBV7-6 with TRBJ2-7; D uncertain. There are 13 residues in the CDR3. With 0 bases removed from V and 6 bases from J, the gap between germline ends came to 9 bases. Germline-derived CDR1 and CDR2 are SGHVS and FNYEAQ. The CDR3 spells CASSLAGPPEQYF. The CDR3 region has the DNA TGTGCCAGCAGCTTAGCCGGGCCGCCCGAGCAGTACTTC. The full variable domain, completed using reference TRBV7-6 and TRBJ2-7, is GAGVSQSPRYKVTKRGQDVALRCDPISGHVSLYWYRQALGQGPEFLTYFNYEAQQDKSGLPNDRFSAERPEGSISTLTIQRTEQRDSAMYRCASSLAGPPEQYFGPGTRLTVT.

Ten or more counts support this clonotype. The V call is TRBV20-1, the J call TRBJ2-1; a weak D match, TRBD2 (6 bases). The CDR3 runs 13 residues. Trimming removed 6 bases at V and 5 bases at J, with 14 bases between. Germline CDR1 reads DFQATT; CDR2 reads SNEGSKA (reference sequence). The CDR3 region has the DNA TGCAGTGCCCCGTCTAGCGCTAACAATGAGCAGTTCTTC. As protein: CSAPSSANNEQFF.

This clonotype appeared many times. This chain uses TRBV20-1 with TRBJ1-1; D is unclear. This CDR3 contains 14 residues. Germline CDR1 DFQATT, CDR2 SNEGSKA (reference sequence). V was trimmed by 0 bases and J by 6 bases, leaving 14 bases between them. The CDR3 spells CSARDPAKGAEAFF. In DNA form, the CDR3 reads TGCAGTGCTAGAGATCCGGCTAAGGGCGCTGAAGCTTTCTTT.

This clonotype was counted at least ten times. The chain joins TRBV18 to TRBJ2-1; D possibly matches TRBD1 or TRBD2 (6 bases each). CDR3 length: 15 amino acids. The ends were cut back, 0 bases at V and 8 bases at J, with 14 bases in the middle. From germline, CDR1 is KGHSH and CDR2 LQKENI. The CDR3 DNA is TGTGCCAGCTCACCACCTGCGACGGGGGCATATGAGCAGTTCTTC. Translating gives CASSPPATGAYEQFF.

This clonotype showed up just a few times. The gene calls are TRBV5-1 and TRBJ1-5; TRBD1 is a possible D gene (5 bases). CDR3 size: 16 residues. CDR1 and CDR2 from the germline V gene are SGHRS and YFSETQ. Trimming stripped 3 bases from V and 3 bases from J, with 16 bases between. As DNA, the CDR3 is TGCGCCAGCAGCTATGATCCCGGGGGTTTCAATCAGCCCCAGCATTTT. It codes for CASSYDPGGFNQPQHF. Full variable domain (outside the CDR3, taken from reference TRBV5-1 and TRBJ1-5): KAGVTQTPRYLIKTRGQQVTLSCSPISGHRSVSWYQQTPGQGLQFLFEYFSETQRNKGNFPGRFSGRQFSNSRSEMNVSTLELGDSALYLCASSYDPGGFNQPQHFGDGTRLSIL.

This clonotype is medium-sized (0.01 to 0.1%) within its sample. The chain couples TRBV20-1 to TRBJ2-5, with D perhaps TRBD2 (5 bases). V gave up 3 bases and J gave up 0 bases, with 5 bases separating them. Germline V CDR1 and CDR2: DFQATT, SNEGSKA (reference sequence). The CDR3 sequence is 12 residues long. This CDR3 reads CSASSDQETQYF. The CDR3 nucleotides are TGCAGTGCTAGTAGCGACCAAGAGACCCAGTACTTC.

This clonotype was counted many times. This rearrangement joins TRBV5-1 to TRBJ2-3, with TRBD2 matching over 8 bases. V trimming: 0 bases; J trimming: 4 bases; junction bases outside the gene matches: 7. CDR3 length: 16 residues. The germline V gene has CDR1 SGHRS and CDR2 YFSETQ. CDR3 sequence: CASSLVPGLASDTQYF. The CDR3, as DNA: TGCGCCAGCAGCTTGGTTCCCGGACTAGCCTCAGATACGCAGTATTTT.

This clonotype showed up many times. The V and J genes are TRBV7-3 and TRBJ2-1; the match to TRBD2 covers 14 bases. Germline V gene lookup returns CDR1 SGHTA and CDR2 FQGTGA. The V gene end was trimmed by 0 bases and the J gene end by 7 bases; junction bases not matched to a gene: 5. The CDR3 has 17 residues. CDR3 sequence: CASSLTGTSGRGNEQFF. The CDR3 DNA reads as TGTGCCAGCAGCTTAACCGGGACTAGCGGGAGAGGGAATGAGCAGTTCTTC.

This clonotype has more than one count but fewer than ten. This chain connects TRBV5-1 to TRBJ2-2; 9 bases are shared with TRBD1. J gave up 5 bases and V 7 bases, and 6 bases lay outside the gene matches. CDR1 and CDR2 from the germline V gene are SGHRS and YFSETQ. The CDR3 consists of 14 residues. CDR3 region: CASADRGRTGELFF. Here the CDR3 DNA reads TGCGCCAGCGCGGACAGGGGACGTACCGGGGAGCTGTTTTTT.

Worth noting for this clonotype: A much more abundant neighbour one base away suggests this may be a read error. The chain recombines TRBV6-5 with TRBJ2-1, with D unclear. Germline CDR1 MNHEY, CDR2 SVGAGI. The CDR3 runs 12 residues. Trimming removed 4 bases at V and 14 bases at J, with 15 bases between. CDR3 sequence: CASSSNGLSEFF. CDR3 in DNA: TGTGCCAGCAGTTCGAACGGCCTATCGGAGTTCTTC.

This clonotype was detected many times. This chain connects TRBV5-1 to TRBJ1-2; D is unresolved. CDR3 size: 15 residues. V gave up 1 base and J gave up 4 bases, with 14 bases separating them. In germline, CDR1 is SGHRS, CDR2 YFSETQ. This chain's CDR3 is CASSLNSGDGYGYTF. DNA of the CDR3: TGCGCCAGCAGCTTGAACTCGGGTGACGGCTATGGCTACACCTTC.

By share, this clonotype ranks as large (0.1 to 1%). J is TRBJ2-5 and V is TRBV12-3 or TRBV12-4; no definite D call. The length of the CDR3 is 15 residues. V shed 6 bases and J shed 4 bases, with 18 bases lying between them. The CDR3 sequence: CASSPGRIPRETQYF. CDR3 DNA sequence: TGTGCCAGCAGCCCTGGACGGATCCCTCGAGAGACCCAGTACTTC.